This note documents a single T cell receptor beta chain sequence. The data derive from a study of T cells expressing NK-cell markers. Germline V gene sequence: CDR1 SGHRS, CDR2 YFSETQ. This CDR3 comprises 11 residues. TCRdb re-called the 5' RACE reads; one entry per CDR3 protein, DNA not given. The sample's table shows 550,000 to 600,000 distinct CDR3 sequences. Sequences were obtained from blood T cells: a sorted CD56 or NKG2C T cell subset, CD4+ or CD8+ T cells, or bulk PBMC T cells (not recorded which). The sequence was obtained from a man aged 18 to 30 in good health. This chain connects TRBV5-1 to TRBJ2-1; the TCRdb call, TRBD1, lacks DNA for checking. The CDR3: CASSLDRGWFF.